This T cell receptor beta chain stems from a study of T cell responses to AZD1222 COVID-19 vaccine. Only in-frame clones appear in the TCRdb table, and some are missing; sequencing was by immunoSEQ multiplex PCR. The sample holds some 130,000 clones, roughly 90% seen once. The study, taken as a whole, reports: Unmutated regions of variants are reportedly targeted by nearly half of spike-specific TCRs. Regions 160-218 and 743-854 dominated among vaccine-associated CD4 TCRs spanning spike.

Recipients boosted at about 4 weeks or about 12 weeks are pooled. On this clone: Its antigen is as yet unknown.

Source: peripheral blood, taken 28 days after the second AZD1222 dose. The TCR was taken from an adult who received the AZD1222 COVID-19 vaccine.

The CDR3 here is CATSDLAGGPSTDTQYF. As DNA, the CDR3 is TGTGCCACCAGTGATTTAGCGGGAGGGCCGAGCACAGATACGCAGTATTTT. This chain links TRBV24-1 with TRBJ2-3; 10 bases line up with TRBD2. CDR3 length: 17 amino acids. Per germline, CDR1 KGHDR and CDR2 SFDVKD. V lost 1 base and J lost 0; bases outside the gene matches: 3.